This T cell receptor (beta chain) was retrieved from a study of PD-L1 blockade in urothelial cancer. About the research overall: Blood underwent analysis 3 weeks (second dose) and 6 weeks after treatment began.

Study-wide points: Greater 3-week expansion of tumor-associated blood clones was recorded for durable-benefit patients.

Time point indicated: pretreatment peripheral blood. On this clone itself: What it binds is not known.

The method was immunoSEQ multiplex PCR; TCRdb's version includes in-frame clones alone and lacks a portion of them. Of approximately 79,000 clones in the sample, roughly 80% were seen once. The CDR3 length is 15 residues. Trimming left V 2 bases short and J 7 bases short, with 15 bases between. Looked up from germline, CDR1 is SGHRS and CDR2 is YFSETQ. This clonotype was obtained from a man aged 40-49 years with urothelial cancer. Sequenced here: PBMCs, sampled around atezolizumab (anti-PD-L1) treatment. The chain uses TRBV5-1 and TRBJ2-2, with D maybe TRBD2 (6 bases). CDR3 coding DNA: TGCGCCAGCAGCTTCCCAGGGTTTAGCGGCGGGGAGCTGTTTTTT. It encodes CASSFPGFSGGELFF.